A single sample gave rise to the 31 T cell receptor beta chains below, sequenced in a study of blood T cells in healthy people across ages. Sample-barcoded 5' priming and a J-beta primer mix drove a second PCR of roughly 6 to 12 cycles. In TCRdb, the 5' RACE reads were re-called with MiXCR into one record per CDR3 protein. The profile shows nearly 800,000 distinct CDR3 sequences, roughly three fifths of them singletons. The material sequenced was blood. These receptors originate from a man between 40 and 49 years old in good health.

This chain uses TRBV27 with TRBJ2-3; D remains unclear. The CDR3 covers 13 residues. Germline values: CDR1 MNHEY, CDR2 SMNVEV (reference sequence). Deletions cut 5 bases from V and 2 bases from J, with 8 bases between. In DNA form, the CDR3 reads TGTGCCAGCAGTCAAGGGCACACAGATACGCAGTATTTT. It translates to CASSQGHTDTQYF.

V gene TRBV9 combines with J gene TRBJ2-1; 7 bases agree with TRBD1. This CDR3 is built from 16 residues. Germline assignment: CDR1 SGDLS and CDR2 YYNGEE. J lost 5 bases, V lost 0 bases, and 8 bases had no gene match. The CDR3 coding sequence is TGTGCCAGCAGCGTAGCTTCGACAGGGAAAGACAATGAGCAGTTCTTC. It codes for CASSVASTGKDNEQFF.

V usage is TRBV3-1 and J usage is TRBJ1-1; 7 positions match TRBD1. With V trimmed by 4 bases and J by 0 bases, 5 bases remained unmatched. The CDR3 has 15 residues. From germline, CDR1 is LGHDT and CDR2 YNNKEL (reference sequence). The CDR3 reads CASSLQDRMNTEAFF. Written as DNA, the CDR3 is TGTGCCAGCAGCCTTCAGGACAGGATGAACACTGAAGCTTTCTTT.

This clonotype came up once. This could be a read error, since a much larger clone is one nucleotide away. The chain uses TRBV7-3 and TRBJ2-1; 15 bases map to TRBD2. The length of the CDR3 is 17 residues. V was clipped by 1 base and J by 7 bases; unmatched bases: 5. Looked up from germline, CDR1 is SGHTA and CDR2 is FQGTGA. CDR3 nucleotide sequence: TGTGCCAGCAGCTTAAAGGGGACTAGCGGGAGGTTGAATGAGCAGTTCTTC. Translated: CASSLKGTSGRLNEQFF.

This clonotype was counted between two and nine times. V is TRBV28 and J is TRBJ2-7; 7 bases map to TRBD1. V lost 6 bases, J lost 0 bases, and 5 bases stayed unmatched. Germline V gene data show CDR1 as MDHEN and CDR2 as SYDVKM. The CDR3 spans 14 residues. The CDR3 spells CASRIQGTSYEQYF. CDR3 coding DNA: TGTGCCAGCAGGATACAGGGGACCTCCTACGAGCAGTACTTC.

This clonotype has more than one count but fewer than ten. A much bigger clone sits one base away, suggesting this may be a read error. This sequence joins TRBV11-2 and TRBJ2-4; TRBD2 agrees at 9 bases. V shed 2 bases, J shed 0 bases, and the junction held 17 bases outside the gene matches. Germline CDR1 reads SGHAT; CDR2 reads FQNNGV. The CDR3 is 21 amino acids. DNA for the CDR3: TGTGCCAGCAGCTTAATTCGGGGGATGGCGGGGGGGACGCTAGCCAAAAACATTCAGTACTTC. Protein sequence: CASSLIRGMAGGTLAKNIQYF.

The V call is TRBV9, the J call TRBJ2-2; possible D gene TRBD2, 5 bases. The germline V gene has CDR1 SGDLS and CDR2 YYNGEE. The V end was cut by 2 bases, the J end by 5 bases, with 16 bases between. The CDR3 loop spans 16 amino acids. The CDR3 bases are TGTGCCAGCAGCGTCTTAGTGGGGAGAAGTACCGGGGAGCTGTTTTTT. It encodes CASSVLVGRSTGELFF.

The gene calls are TRBV29-1 and TRBJ2-1; TRBD2 matches at 8 bases. The germline CDR1 and CDR2 sequences are SQVTM and ANQGSEA. V lost 4 bases, J lost 4 bases, and 3 bases stayed unmatched. The CDR3 sequence is 13 residues long. CDR3 coding DNA: TGCAGCGTTGTAGCGGGACGATACAATGAGCAGTTCTTC. Protein product: CSVVAGRYNEQFF.

This clonotype was seen a few times. The chain carries TRBV24-1 and TRBJ2-3; 7 nucleotides align to TRBD1. CDR1 is KGHDR, CDR2 SFDVKD, per germline. The CDR3 consists of 14 residues. J was trimmed by 2 bases and V by 9 bases; bases with no gene match: 7. The CDR3 here is CATAPGQNTDTQYF. Written as DNA, the CDR3 is TGTGCCACCGCTCCGGGACAGAACACAGATACGCAGTATTTT.

The rearrangement links TRBV20-1 to TRBJ2-3; no clear D gene. V was clipped by 8 bases and J by 7 bases, with 22 bases between them. The CDR3 loop spans 14 amino acids. Germline lookup yields CDR1 DFQATT and CDR2 SNEGSKA (reference sequence). The CDR3 bases are TGCAGTCTCGAGGACGAGAGCCACATGAATACGCAGTATTTT. Amino acid sequence: CSLEDESHMNTQYF.

This clonotype was observed a handful of times. The J gene is TRBJ2-1, the V gene TRBV29-1, with D maybe TRBD2 (6 bases). This CDR3 comprises 18 residues. Germline CDR1 reads SQVTM; CDR2 reads ANQGSEA. The V and J ends lost 7 bases and 4 bases respectively, with 29 bases between them. The CDR3 reads CSAYPSGHRNGPYNEQFF. In DNA, the CDR3 is TGCAGCGCTTACCCCAGCGGGCACCGGAATGGTCCTTACAATGAGCAGTTCTTC.

The chain links TRBV20-1 to TRBJ2-1; D not certain. V dropped 8 bases and J dropped 0 bases, with 5 bases sitting between them. This CDR3 has 11 amino acids. Germline values: CDR1 DFQATT, CDR2 SNEGSKA (reference sequence). The CDR3 DNA is TGCAGTCGGAGCTCCTACAATGAGCAGTTCTTC. Protein sequence: CSRSSYNEQFF.

This chain uses TRBV29-1 with TRBJ1-1; 7 bases are shared with TRBD1. Germline CDR1 is SQVTM and CDR2 is ANQGSEA. The V gene end was trimmed by 6 bases and the J gene end by 1 base; junction bases not matched to a gene: 5. This CDR3 spans 13 amino acids. CDR3 sequence (DNA): TGCAGCGTGAGGACAGGCCGGAACACTGAAGCTTTCTTT. Translating it yields CSVRTGRNTEAFF.

V is TRBV20-1 and J is TRBJ1-2, with D tentatively TRBD1 (6 bases). Germline CDR1 DFQATT, CDR2 SNEGSKA (reference sequence). The V gene lost 6 bases and the J gene lost 3 bases, with 17 bases spanning the gap. This CDR3 spans 14 amino acids. This chain's CDR3 is CSAYRDTSHYGYTF. CDR3 in DNA: TGCAGTGCGTATCGGGACACCAGTCACTATGGCTACACCTTC.

This clonotype was detected ten times or more. The chain couples TRBV4-3 to TRBJ1-4; D is unresolved. Germline V gene lookup returns CDR1 LGHNA and CDR2 YSLEER. V was pared by 0 bases and J by 0 bases, with 11 bases between. The CDR3 covers 17 residues. The CDR3 DNA reads TGCGCCAGCAGCCAAGATTTAGGAGGCGCAACTAATGAAAAACTGTTTTTT. It encodes CASSQDLGGATNEKLFF.

The chain has TRBV7-2 and TRBJ1-2; D remains unclear. The CDR3 spans 15 residues. Deletions cut 2 bases from V and 6 bases from J, with 16 bases between. Germline values: CDR1 SGHTA, CDR2 FQGNSA. This CDR3 reads CASSLNAYTKNGYTF. The CDR3 DNA follows: TGTGCCAGCAGCTTAAATGCCTATACAAAAAATGGCTACACCTTC.

The gene calls are TRBV12-3 or TRBV12-4 and TRBJ2-3, with 10 bases fitting TRBD2. With 6 bases clipped from V and 4 bases from J, the junction kept 10 bases outside the gene matches. The CDR3 covers 16 residues. The CDR3 is CASRASLAGLADTQYF. CDR3 in DNA: TGTGCCAGCAGGGCATCACTAGCGGGACTTGCAGATACGCAGTATTTT.

The chain is built from TRBV6-5 and TRBJ2-1; the match to TRBD2 covers 10 bases. The CDR3 extends over 15 amino acids. Germline CDR1 is MNHEY and CDR2 is SVGAGI. With V trimmed by 6 bases and J by 1 base, 3 bases remained unmatched. DNA for the CDR3: TGTGCCAGCAGGATTAGCGGGGGGTCCTACAATGAGCAGTTCTTC. Protein sequence: CASRISGGSYNEQFF.

Only a few counts were recorded for this clonotype. The chain joins TRBV27 to TRBJ2-5; D is unclear. The germline V and J ends were trimmed by 6 bases and 5 bases, with 16 bases remaining between them. Germline CDR1 and CDR2: MNHEY and SMNVEV (reference sequence). The CDR3 covers 14 residues. The CDR3: CASSPGSVGETQYF. The CDR3 DNA follows: TGTGCCAGCAGCCCAGGCAGCGTCGGGGAGACCCAGTACTTC.

V and J are TRBV28 and TRBJ2-4, with 7 nucleotides matching TRBD2. The CDR3 is 18 amino acids. J was trimmed by 2 bases and V by 4 bases; bases with no gene match: 14. Germline V gene lookup returns CDR1 MDHEN and CDR2 SYDVKM. DNA of the CDR3: TGTGCCAGCAGTTCCAAGCTAGCGGCGCACCTTACCAAAAACATTCAGTACTTC. As protein: CASSSKLAAHLTKNIQYF.

This rearrangement joins TRBV12-3 or TRBV12-4 to TRBJ1-6, with 7 bases that match TRBD1. The junction had 1 base not matched to a gene; V was cut back by 3 bases and J by 14 bases. The CDR3 is 11 amino acids. In nucleotides, the CDR3 is TGTGCCAGCAGTTTCAGGGGGACCCTCCACTTT. It specifies CASSFRGTLHF.

This clonotype was seen a few times. The V and J genes are TRBV11-2 and TRBJ1-2; D not certain. Trimming cost V 4 bases and J 4 bases, with 16 bases left between them. The germline gives CDR1 SGHAT, CDR2 FQNNGV. The CDR3 sequence is 15 residues long. The CDR3: CASSSPQHFAYGYTF. The DNA for the CDR3 is TGTGCCAGCAGCTCCCCTCAGCATTTTGCCTATGGCTACACCTTC.

This clonotype has a handful of counts. The chain couples TRBV7-3 to TRBJ2-5, with 14 bases matching TRBD2. The CDR3 is 17 amino acids. Germline V gives CDR1 SGHTA, CDR2 FQGTGA. V dropped 0 bases and J dropped 2; count of bases not matched to a gene: 2. In nucleotides, the CDR3 is TGTGCCAGCAGCTTAACGCGGACTAGCGGGGGGCAAGAGACCCAGTACTTC. Protein: CASSLTRTSGGQETQYF.

The chain couples TRBV3-1 to TRBJ2-3; 9 bases match TRBD1. The CDR3 length is 20 residues. Germline V gene data show CDR1 as LGHDT and CDR2 as YNNKEL (reference sequence). Unmatched junction bases numbered 20, after V lost 4 bases and J lost 3 bases. CDR3 in DNA: TGTGCCAGCAGCCCCCAACCCGCGACCCCGGGACAGGGAAGAACAGATACGCAGTATTTT. This encodes CASSPQPATPGQGRTDTQYF.

This chain connects TRBV27 to TRBJ2-5, with 8 bases that match TRBD1. The CDR3 has 13 amino acids. Germline V gives CDR1 MNHEY, CDR2 SMNVEV (reference sequence). V was clipped by 6 bases and J by 3 bases; unmatched bases: 3. Written as DNA, the CDR3 is TGTGCCAGCAGGTACAGGGGGGAAGAGACCCAGTACTTC. It specifies CASRYRGEETQYF.

The rearrangement uses TRBV20-1 and TRBJ1-1; 7 nucleotides agree with TRBD1. Germline V gene lookup returns CDR1 DFQATT and CDR2 SNEGSKA (reference sequence). The CDR3 has 14 residues. Trimming removed 4 bases from V and 7 bases from J; junction bases left unmatched: 12. The CDR3: CSATIPGQRSEAFF. In nucleotides, the CDR3 is TGCAGTGCTACAATACCGGGACAGAGAAGTGAAGCTTTCTTT.

The chain recombines TRBV20-1 with TRBJ1-6, with D unresolved. The V end was cut by 2 bases, the J end by 8 bases, with 10 bases between. Germline V gene lookup returns CDR1 DFQATT and CDR2 SNEGSKA (reference sequence). The CDR3 spans 13 residues. The CDR3 loop reads CSARSIPDSPLHF. DNA of the CDR3: TGCAGTGCTAGATCGATCCCCGATTCACCCCTCCACTTT.

The chain employs TRBV24-1 and TRBJ2-4; TRBD2 matches 8 bases. The J call may be wrong; the DNA end is better matched by TRBJ2-7. The CDR3 covers 13 residues. Germline loops: CDR1 KGHDR, CDR2 SFDVKD. As DNA, the CDR3 is TGTGCCACCAGTGCGGGAGGGCGGTACGAGCAGTACTTC. Its protein is CATSAGGRYEQYF.

The chain has TRBV5-5 and TRBJ2-1; 10 bases match TRBD2. The length of the CDR3 is 18 residues. After removal of 2 bases from V and 1 base from J, the junction contained 9 bases not matched to a gene. The V gene's germline CDR1 is SGHKS and CDR2 YYEKEE (reference sequence). The CDR3 loop reads CASSFGLAGDRSYNEQFF. The CDR3 DNA sequence: TGTGCCAGCAGCTTTGGGCTAGCGGGAGATAGGTCCTACAATGAGCAGTTCTTC.

This chain uses TRBV7-6 with TRBJ2-4; 13 bases line up with TRBD2. The DNA matches TRBJ2-7 better at its end, which makes the J call doubtful. Germline CDR1 reads SGHVS; CDR2 reads FNYEAQ. This CDR3 comprises 15 residues. The CDR3: CASSPSGTSGVEQYF. CDR3 bases: TGTGCCAGCAGCCCAAGCGGGACTAGCGGGGTCGAGCAGTACTTC.

V is TRBV12-3 or TRBV12-4 and J is TRBJ2-5; D gene ambiguous. The V and J ends lost 6 bases and 5 bases respectively, with 13 bases between them. The CDR3 covers 13 residues. The CDR3 DNA reads TGTGCCAGCAGCCCAACCGATTTGGAGACCCAGTACTTC. Protein: CASSPTDLETQYF.